The rows below give T cell receptor beta chains drawn from one sample of a study of cytomegalovirus exposure and HLA in healthy donors. Produced via immunoSEQ multiplex PCR; TCRdb's table is partial and in-frame only. The repertoire holds fewer than 130,000 clones, over 60% seen once, with around 1.3% in the top ten. The sample consisted of PBMCs. The receptor set was obtained from a woman younger than 45 in good health and CMV-seronegative. Each CDR3 is given with its conserved first and last residue. A D gene is named only where the DNA matches it firmly. For some rows the clone size is stated as once, few or many, or as a class when expanded; others skip it.

d_gene	j_gene	v_gene	abundance	CDR3nt	CDR3aa
TRBD2	TRBJ2-7	TRBV28	-	TGTGCCAGCGCGGGGACTAGCGGGATCTACGAGCAGTACTTC	CASAGTSGIYEQYF
TRBD2	TRBJ2-7	TRBV4-2	once	TGTGCCAGCAGCCAAGTAGGTAGCGGGGGTACCTACGAGCAGTACTTC	CASSQVGSGGTYEQYF
-	TRBJ2-1	TRBV7-2	-	TGTGCCAGCAGCCCACCGGGGAGCTCCTACAATGAGCAGTTCTTC	CASSPPGSSYNEQFF
TRBD2	TRBJ2-3	TRBV13	once	TGTGCCAGCAGCACGCCCGGGGGGGACACAGATACGCAGTATTTT	CASSTPGGDTDTQYF
-	TRBJ1-2	TRBV30	once	TGTGCCTGGAGTGTCCTAGCAGGCTCCTATGGCTACACCTTC	CAWSVLAGSYGYTF
-	TRBJ1-5	TRBV7-2	-	TGTGCCAGCAGCCTACTCCCGGTGAATCAGCCCCAGCATTTT	CASSLLPVNQPQHF
-	TRBJ2-5	TRBV5-1	-	TGCGCCAGCAGCTTGGTGGCAGGGAGCGGGGAGACCCAGTACTTC	CASSLVAGSGETQYF
-	TRBJ2-6	TRBV7-2	-	TGTGCCAGCAGCTTTAACAGACCCGGCTCTGGGGCCAACGTCCTGACTTTC	CASSFNRPGSGANVLTF
TRBD2	TRBJ2-7	TRBV7-2	-	TGTGCCAGCAGCCCCGGGGGGCCTAGCGGGAAGAACGAGCAGTACTTC	CASSPGGPSGKNEQYF
TRBD2	TRBJ2-1	TRBV4-1	-	TGCGCCAGCAGCCCTGAGCGGGGGGCCCTCAATGAGCAGTTCTTC	CASSPERGALNEQFF
-	TRBJ1-2	TRBV28	-	TGTGCCAGCAGTTTTACAGGGAATTATTATGGCTACACCTTC	CASSFTGNYYGYTF
-	TRBJ2-5	TRBV7-9	-	TGTGCCAGCAGCCTAACTAGAGTTCGGCAGTACTTC	CASSLTRVRQYF
TRBD2	TRBJ2-1	TRBV7-9	-	TGTGCCAGCAGCTTAGGACTAGCGGGAGGGGGGCAGTTCTTC	CASSLGLAGGGQFF
TRBD2	TRBJ2-3	TRBV7-2	few	TGTGCCAGCAGCCCGGGACTAGCGGGGGCAGATACGCAGTATTTT	CASSPGLAGADTQYF
TRBD2	TRBJ2-7	TRBV5-1	-	TGCGCCAGCAGCTTGGTCCCGGGAGCGGGATACGAGCAGTACTTC	CASSLVPGAGYEQYF
-	TRBJ2-7	TRBV27	-	TGTGCCAGCAGTTTACGCCCAGATTACGAGCAGTACTTC	CASSLRPDYEQYF
-	TRBJ2-3	TRBV10-3	-	TGTGCCATCAGTGGCGGACAGCAGGGTACGCAGTATTTT	CAISGGQQGTQYF
TRBD1	TRBJ1-2	TRBV5-4	-	TGTGCCAGCAGCGGCACCGATAACGGACAGGGACTCTCTAACTATGGCTACACCTTC	CASSGTDNGQGLSNYGYTF
-	TRBJ1-1	TRBV5-4	once	TGTGCCAGCAGCCGCCTAGGGGCGGACACTGAAGCTTTCTTT	CASSRLGADTEAFF
TRBD2	TRBJ2-1	TRBV28	-	TGTGCCAGCAGAGGTTGGGGGGAGGGCCGAGGCAATGAGCAGTTCTTC	CASRGWGEGRGNEQFF
TRBD2	TRBJ2-7	TRBV30	-	TGTGCCTGGAGTGCTAGCGGGAGCGGCGAGCAGTACTTC	CAWSASGSGEQYF
TRBD1	TRBJ2-7	TRBV7-9	-	TGTGCCAGCAGCTCCGGAGACAGGGGGGGGAACGAGCAGTACTTC	CASSSGDRGGNEQYF
TRBD1	TRBJ2-5	TRBV25-1	-	TGTGCCAGCAGTGCGACAGGGCTCCAAGGGGAGACCCAGTACTTC	CASSATGLQGETQYF
-	TRBJ1-5	TRBV7-8	once	TGTGCCAGCAGCTTCCGGTCAGGGAACAATCAGCCCCAGCATTTT	CASSFRSGNNQPQHF
TRBD1	TRBJ1-1	TRBV19	-	TGTGCCAGTAGTATCCCGGGGACAGGGAGGACTGAAGCTTTCTTT	CASSIPGTGRTEAFF
-	TRBJ2-2	TRBV5-1	-	TGCGCCAGCAGCTTGGCCCCGGTTTTGAACACCGGGGAGCTGTTTTTT	CASSLAPVLNTGELFF